The T cell receptor beta chain described here comes from a study of sequential checkpoint blockade in melanoma. Overall study context: Each arm's sequence ended with maintenance nivolumab.

J was trimmed by 0 bases and V by 6 bases; bases with no gene match: 14. This CDR3 contains 18 residues. CDR1 and CDR2 (germline): SGHAT, FQNNGV. Treatment specified: randomized to nivolumab then ipilimumab (arm A) or the reverse (arm B). Patients had received no earlier DNA-damaging chemotherapy. Here immunoSEQ multiplex PCR was the method, and the copy in TCRdb shows in-frame clones only, minus some. The sample lists around 40,000 clones, 86% seen once, with 12% in the top ten. The source was CD8+ T cells sorted from blood (inferred from file names), collected from a patient given nivolumab and ipilimumab in sequence. The rearrangement uses TRBV11-2 and TRBJ1-5; 7 bases fit TRBD1. This clonotype was sampled from a human donor with melanoma. CDR3 residues: CASSRDSRRSYSNQPQHF. CDR3 nucleotides: TGTGCCAGCAGTCGGGACAGTCGGCGGTCCTATAGCAATCAGCCCCAGCATTTT.